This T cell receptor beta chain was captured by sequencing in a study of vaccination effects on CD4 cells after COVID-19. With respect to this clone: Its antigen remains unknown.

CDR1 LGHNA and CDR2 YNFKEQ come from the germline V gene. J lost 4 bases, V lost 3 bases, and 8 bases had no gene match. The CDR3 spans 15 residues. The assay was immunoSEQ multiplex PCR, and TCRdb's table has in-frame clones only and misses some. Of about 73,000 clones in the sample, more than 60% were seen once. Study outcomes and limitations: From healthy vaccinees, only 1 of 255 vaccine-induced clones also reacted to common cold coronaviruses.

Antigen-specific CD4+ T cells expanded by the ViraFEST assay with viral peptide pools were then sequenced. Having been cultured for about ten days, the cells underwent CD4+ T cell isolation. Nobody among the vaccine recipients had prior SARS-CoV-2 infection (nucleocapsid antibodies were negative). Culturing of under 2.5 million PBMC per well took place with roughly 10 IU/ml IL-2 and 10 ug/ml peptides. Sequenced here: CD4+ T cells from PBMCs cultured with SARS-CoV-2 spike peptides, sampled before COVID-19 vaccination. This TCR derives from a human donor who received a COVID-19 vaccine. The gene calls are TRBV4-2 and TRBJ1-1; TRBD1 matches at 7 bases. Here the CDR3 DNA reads TGTGCCAGCAGCCAGATTGACAGGGATATCACTGAAGCTTTCTTT. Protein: CASSQIDRDITEAFF.